Described below is a single T cell receptor (beta chain) sequence and its context. The data were obtained in a study of shared clonotypes between healthy human individuals. J gave up 6 bases and V 4 bases, and 14 bases lay outside the gene matches. This CDR3 is built from 17 residues. The germline CDR1 and CDR2 sequences are MNHNS and SASEGT. Method: immunoSEQ multiplex PCR; TCRdb's copy keeps in-frame clones and lacks some. The sample includes 1,500,000 or so clones, roughly 98.5% seen only once; the top ten take approximately 0.4%. The sequenced sample was naive CD4+ T cells sorted from blood. Subset noted: CD45RA+ positively selected. The origin of this receptor is a man aged 25 to 45 in good health. The chain carries TRBV6-1 and TRBJ2-7, with 11 bases lining up with TRBD2. The CDR3, as DNA: TGTGCCAGCAGTGCGATAGCGGGAGGGCCTTTAAAGGCCGAGCAGTACTTC. The encoded protein is CASSAIAGGPLKAEQYF.